What follows are 9 T cell receptor beta chains derived from one specimen sequenced in a study of identical twins. Via MiXCR, TCRdb re-called the 5' RACE reads, giving one row per CDR3 protein. The sample holds just under 650,000 distinct CDR3 sequences, roughly 6.6% seen once. The same data also went into a second study, on yellow fever vaccine responses in identical twins.

The specimen was PBMCs. These receptors were taken from a woman aged 18-29 years in good health.

V is TRBV7-2 and J is TRBJ2-7; 7 bases match TRBD1. This CDR3 comprises 14 residues. With V trimmed by 2 bases and J by 5 bases, 6 bases remained unmatched. The V gene's germline CDR1 is SGHTA and CDR2 FQGNSA. CDR3 nucleotide sequence: TGTGCCAGCAGCTTAAGGGGCAGGGGGAACGAGCAGTACTTC. It yields the protein CASSLRGRGNEQYF.

This clonotype was seen a few times. This rearrangement joins TRBV15 to TRBJ2-1; TRBD1 agrees at 9 bases. J was trimmed by 9 bases and V by 2 bases; bases with no gene match: 11. The germline CDR1 and CDR2 sequences are LNHNV and YYDKDF (reference sequence). The CDR3 spans 16 residues. The CDR3 DNA follows: TGTGCCACCAGCAGATCCCGGGACAGGGTGCAGGGTGAGCAGTTCTTC. Its translation: CATSRSRDRVQGEQFF.

This clonotype was recorded at least ten times. In nucleotides, the CDR3 is TGCGCCAGCAGCTTCGGGACAGGGCACACCGGGGAGCTGTTTTTT. This sequence encodes CASSFGTGHTGELFF. V is TRBV5-1 and J is TRBJ2-2, with 9 nucleotides matching TRBD1. Germline-derived CDR1 and CDR2 are SGHRS and YFSETQ. The CDR3 is 15 residues long. Germline trimming cut 2 bases from V and 3 bases from J; bases unmatched to any gene: 2.

The gene calls are TRBV11-2 and TRBJ2-7; tentative D call: TRBD1 (6 bases). The CDR3 loop spans 11 amino acids. V shed 4 bases and J shed 8 bases, with 9 bases lying between them. Germline CDR1 reads SGHAT; CDR2 reads FQNNGV. The CDR3 nucleotides are TGTGCCAGCAGCTCCGGGACAAAGCAGTACGTC. It specifies CASSSGTKQYV.

The V and J genes are TRBV4-1 and TRBJ2-6; D is unclear. Deletions cut 4 bases from V and 1 base from J, with 8 bases between. Germline CDR1 and CDR2: MGHRA and YSYEKL. This CDR3 comprises 15 residues. CDR3 nucleotide sequence: TGCGCCAGCAGCCGCGACAATTCTGGGGCCAACGTCCTGACTTTC. This gives the protein CASSRDNSGANVLTF.

This clonotype was detected many times. The CDR3 is CASTRGRKNTEAFF. The DNA of the CDR3 is TGTGCCAGCACTAGGGGACGGAAGAACACTGAAGCTTTCTTT. The chain recombines TRBV6-1 with TRBJ1-1, with D tentatively TRBD1 (5 bases). V lost 7 bases, J lost 1 base, and 13 bases lay in between. There are 14 residues in the CDR3. The germline gives CDR1 MNHNS, CDR2 SASEGT.

This sequence joins TRBV20-1 and TRBJ1-2; TRBD1 agrees at 11 bases. Germline CDR1 and CDR2: DFQATT and SNEGSKA (reference sequence). This CDR3 comprises 16 residues. V lost 3 bases and J lost 7; bases outside the gene matches: 13. This CDR3 reads CSASPGTGGWGVGYTF. Written as DNA, the CDR3 is TGCAGTGCTAGTCCCGGGACAGGGGGTTGGGGTGTTGGCTACACCTTC.

The sample holds a few counts of this clonotype. The V call is TRBV29-1, the J call TRBJ2-7; 9 nucleotides align to TRBD1. This CDR3 contains 11 residues. Losses at the gene ends were 6 bases for V and 8 bases for J; bases not matched to a gene: 5. Germline loops: CDR1 SQVTM, CDR2 ANQGSEA. This CDR3 reads CSVTGGFKQYV. In DNA form, the CDR3 reads TGCAGCGTCACAGGGGGCTTTAAGCAGTACGTC.

This clonotype occurred many times. DNA of the CDR3: TGTGCCAGCAGTTTAGCAGGGGGCGGCGGGGAGCTGTTTTTT. As protein: CASSLAGGGGELFF. The chain joins TRBV12-3 or TRBV12-4 to TRBJ2-2; 7 nucleotides match TRBD1. The CDR3 has 14 residues. The junction had 2 bases not matched to a gene; V was cut back by 0 bases and J by 7 bases.